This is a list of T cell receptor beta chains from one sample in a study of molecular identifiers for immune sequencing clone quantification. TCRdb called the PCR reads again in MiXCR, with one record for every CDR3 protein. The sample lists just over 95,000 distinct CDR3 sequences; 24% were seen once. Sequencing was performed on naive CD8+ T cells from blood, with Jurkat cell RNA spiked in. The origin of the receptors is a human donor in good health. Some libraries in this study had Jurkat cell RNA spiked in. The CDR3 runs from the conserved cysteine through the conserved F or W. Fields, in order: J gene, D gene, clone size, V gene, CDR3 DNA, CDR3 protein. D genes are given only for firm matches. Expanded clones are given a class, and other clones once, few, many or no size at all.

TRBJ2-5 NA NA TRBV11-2 TGTGCCAGCAGCCTAACTAGGGCTGTCGACCAAGAGACCCAGTACTTC CASSLTRAVDQETQYF
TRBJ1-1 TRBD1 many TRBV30 TGTGCCTGGAGTGGACAGGGGGGTACTGAAGCTTTCTTT CAWSGQGGTEAFF
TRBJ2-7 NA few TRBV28 TGTGCCAGCAGTTTAGGGATCAGTAGGTCCTACGAGCAGTACTTC CASSLGISRSYEQYF
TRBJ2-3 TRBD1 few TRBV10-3 TGTGCCATCAGCGCTGGGACAGTTAATCCCGCAGATACGCAGTATTTT CAISAGTVNPADTQYF
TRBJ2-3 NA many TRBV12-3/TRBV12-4 TGTGCCAGCAGTTTAAGCGAGACAGATACGCAGTATTTT CASSLSETDTQYF
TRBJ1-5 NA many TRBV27 TGTGCCAGCAGTGAGACAGCCAATCAGCCCCAGCATTTT CASSETANQPQHF
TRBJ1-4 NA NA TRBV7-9 TGTGCCACCCCCGGAGGGGGATTGAGTGAAAAACTGTTTTTT CATPGGGLSEKLFF
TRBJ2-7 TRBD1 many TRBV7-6 TGTGCCAGCAGCTTAGCAAAGGGGGCGGTCTACGAGCAGTACTTC CASSLAKGAVYEQYF
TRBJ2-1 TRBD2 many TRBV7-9 TGTGCCAGCAGCTTCCCGGTGCTAGCGGGTGAGCAGTTCTTC CASSFPVLAGEQFF
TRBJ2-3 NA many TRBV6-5 TGTGCCAGCAGTTACGGGTATGGCACAGATACGCAGTATTTT CASSYGYGTDTQYF
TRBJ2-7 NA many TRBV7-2 TGTGCCAGCAGCATCGGGACTCTAAGCTCCTACGAGCAGTACTTC CASSIGTLSSYEQYF
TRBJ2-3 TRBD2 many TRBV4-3 TGCGCCAGCAGCCAAGATAGCGGGAGTACAGATACGCAGTATTTT CASSQDSGSTDTQYF
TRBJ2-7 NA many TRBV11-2 TGTGCCAGCAGCCAAACCATGGACACCACGGAGCAGTACTTC CASSQTMDTTEQYF
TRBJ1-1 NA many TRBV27 TGTGCCAGCAGTATGGGGACTTTCACTGAAGCTTTCTTT CASSMGTFTEAFF
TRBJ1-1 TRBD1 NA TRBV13 TGTGCCAGCAGCCCCGAGGGGACAGGAAACACTGAAGCTTTCTTT CASSPEGTGNTEAFF
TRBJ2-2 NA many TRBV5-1 TGCGCCAGCAGCTCCTACCTAGCTTCTGAAGGACCCAACACCGGGGAGCTGTTTTTT CASSSYLASEGPNTGELFF
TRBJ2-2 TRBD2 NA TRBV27 TGTGCCAGCAGGTTTCACCCGGGACTAGGTACCGGGGAGCTGTTTTTT CASRFHPGLGTGELFF
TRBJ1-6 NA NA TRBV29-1 TGCAGCGCAAGAAAAGGGTTGGGGAATTCACCCCTCCACTTT CSARKGLGNSPLHF
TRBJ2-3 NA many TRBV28 TGTGCCAGCAGTTTATCTGGGTTGATAGATACGCAGTATTTT CASSLSGLIDTQYF
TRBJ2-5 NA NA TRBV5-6 TGTGCCAGCAGCTTGGCCTCCGTCGAGAGACAGGCCCTGCAAGAGACCCAGTACTTC CASSLASVERQALQETQYF
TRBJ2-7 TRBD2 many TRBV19 TGTGCCAGTAGTTCCGCGGGGGGGCAGGAGCAGTACTTC CASSSAGGQEQYF
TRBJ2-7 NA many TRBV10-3 TGTGCCATCAGTGAAAGTACGGGCTACGAGCAGTACTTC CAISESTGYEQYF
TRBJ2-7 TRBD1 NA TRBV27 TGTGCCAGTTGGGACAGATCCTACGAGCAGTACTTC CASWDRSYEQYF
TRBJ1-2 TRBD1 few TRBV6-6 TGTGCCAGCAGTTACTCGAACCAGGGGGAGAATGGCTACACCTTC CASSYSNQGENGYTF
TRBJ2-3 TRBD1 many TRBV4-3 TGCGCCAGCAGCGGGACAGCTAGCACAGATACGCAGTATTTT CASSGTASTDTQYF
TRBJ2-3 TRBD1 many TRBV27 TGTGCCAGCAGTCCAGCCACCCCTCAGGGGGCTTTAGATACGCAGTATTTT CASSPATPQGALDTQYF
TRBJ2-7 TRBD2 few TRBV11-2 TGTGCCAGCAGCTTAACGGGGGTCGGACTAGCAGCCTACGAGCAGTACTTC CASSLTGVGLAAYEQYF
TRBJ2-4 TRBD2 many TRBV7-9 TGTGCCAGCAGCTCCCCGTCGGGAGGAGCCAAAAACATTCAGTACTTC CASSSPSGGAKNIQYF
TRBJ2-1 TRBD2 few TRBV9 TGTGCCAGCAGCCCCAGGACTAGCTTTAACAATGAGCAGTTCTTC CASSPRTSFNNEQFF
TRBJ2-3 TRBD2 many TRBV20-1 TGCAGTGCTAGATTACTAGCGGGGGTAGATACGCAGTATTTT CSARLLAGVDTQYF
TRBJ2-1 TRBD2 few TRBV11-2 TGTGCCAGCAGTTCAAGACTAGCTAGGGACAATGAGCAGTTCTTC CASSSRLARDNEQFF
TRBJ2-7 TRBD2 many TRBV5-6 TGTGCCAGCAGCTTAGAAGCGGGAGCATACGAGCAGTACTTC CASSLEAGAYEQYF
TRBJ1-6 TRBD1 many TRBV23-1 TGCGCCAGCAGTCAGACGGGACAGGATAATTCACCCCTCCACTTT CASSQTGQDNSPLHF
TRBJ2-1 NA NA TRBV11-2 TGTGCCAGCAGCCCCATGCGGGGAGTCGGCAATGAGCAGTTCTTC CASSPMRGVGNEQFF
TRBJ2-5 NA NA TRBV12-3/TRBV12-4 TGTGCCAGCAGTCCGGGCCGTTCCCAAGAGACCCAGTACTTC CASSPGRSQETQYF
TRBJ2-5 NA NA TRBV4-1 TGCGCCAGCAGCCAAGAGTGGACAGCTCAAGAGAACCAGTACTTC CASSQEWTAQENQYF
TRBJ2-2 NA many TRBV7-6 TGTGCCAGCAGCACTCCTCTGGCAGGGACGAACACCGGGGAGCTGTTTTTT CASSTPLAGTNTGELFF
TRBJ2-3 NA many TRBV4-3 TGCGCCAGCAGCCAAGGGTTAGCGGCTAGCACAGATACGCAGTATTTT CASSQGLAASTDTQYF
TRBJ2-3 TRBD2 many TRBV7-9 TGTGCCAGCAGCTTAGTCCTAGCGGGGACGAGCACAGATACGCAGTATTTT CASSLVLAGTSTDTQYF
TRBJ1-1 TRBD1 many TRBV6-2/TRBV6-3 TGTGCCAGCAGTTACAACCGTGACAGGGTTCTTGGTATGAACACTGAAGCTTTCTTT CASSYNRDRVLGMNTEAFF
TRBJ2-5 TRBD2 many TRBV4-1 TGCGCCAGCAGCCCCGGGGTAGCGGGATTCCAAGAGACCCAGTACTTC CASSPGVAGFQETQYF
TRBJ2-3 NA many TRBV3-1 TGTGCCAGCAGCCAAGAGGGGGGGGGCCCCGATACGCAGTATTTT CASSQEGGGPDTQYF
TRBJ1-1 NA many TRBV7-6 TGTGCCAGCAAAATGGCAGGGGACAAGGAAAACACTGAAGCTTTCTTT CASKMAGDKENTEAFF
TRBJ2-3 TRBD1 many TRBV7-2 TGTGCCAGCAGCTTAGGATTGGGGACAGAAGTCACAGATACGCAGTATTTT CASSLGLGTEVTDTQYF
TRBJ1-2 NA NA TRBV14 TGTGCCAGCAGCCATTCCGGGGGGACCTATGGCTACACCTTC CASSHSGGTYGYTF